This T cell receptor beta chain was captured by sequencing in a study of human T cells and chemical hapten exposure. As for the study in general: Slight volume differences across pooled libraries mainly accounted for varying per-sample TCR yields.

Time point in this sample: patch test 1, 2 weeks after DPC sensitization. Treatment in this sample: therapeutic diphenylcyclopropenone sensitization with weekly scalp DPC. This clonotype has only a few counts. TCRdb reprocessed the RACE reads via MiXCR and lists one record per CDR3 protein. The sample includes 70,000 to 100,000 distinct CDR3 sequences, 7.5% to 9.5% of them seen just once. The sequence derives from a woman in her twenties or thirties with alopecia areata. Some clones in this sample may be carry-over from other donors' samples. The material was whole blood, obtained in connection with sensitization to the hapten diphenylcyclopropenone (DPC).

The DNA of the CDR3 is TGCAGTGCTAGTCATCCCTCCGACAGACCCAATGAAAAACTGTTTTTT. It is translated as CSASHPSDRPNEKLFF. This sequence joins TRBV20-1 and TRBJ1-4, with a weak D call TRBD1 (5 bases). The germline V and J ends were trimmed by 3 bases and 5 bases, with 19 bases remaining between them. This CDR3 contains 16 residues. Germline lookup yields CDR1 DFQATT and CDR2 SNEGSKA (reference sequence).